This TCR beta chain was obtained from a study of shared clonotypes between healthy human individuals. Whole-study findings and limits: Richness estimates generally favored naive over memory subsets. For naive CD4 cells, roughly 5.5% of clonotypes were shared across a handful of donors. Blood was the only sampled material, and tissue repertoires likely differ.

Naive CD8 isolation took CD45RO-negative cells positively selected for CCR7 and excluded terminally differentiated effector memory CD45RA+ cells. Profiled with immunoSEQ multiplex PCR; TCRdb holds only in-frame clones, not every one. The repertoire holds more than 2 million clones, about 94% seen once, with 1.5% to 2% in the top ten. About this clone: Its antigen is currently unknown.

Germline assignment: CDR1 MNHEY and CDR2 SMNVEV (reference sequence). Deletions cut 4 bases from V and 3 bases from J, with 9 bases between. The CDR3 totals 13 residues. The clonotype originates from a man aged 18 to 35 in good health. Some clones in this sample may be carry-over from other donors' samples. What was sequenced was naive CD8+ T cells from PBMCs. The chain links TRBV27 to TRBJ1-1, with D maybe TRBD1 (5 bases). CDR3 amino acids: CASSYGRDTEAFF. The CDR3 DNA follows: TGTGCCAGCAGTTACGGCAGGGACACTGAAGCTTTCTTT.